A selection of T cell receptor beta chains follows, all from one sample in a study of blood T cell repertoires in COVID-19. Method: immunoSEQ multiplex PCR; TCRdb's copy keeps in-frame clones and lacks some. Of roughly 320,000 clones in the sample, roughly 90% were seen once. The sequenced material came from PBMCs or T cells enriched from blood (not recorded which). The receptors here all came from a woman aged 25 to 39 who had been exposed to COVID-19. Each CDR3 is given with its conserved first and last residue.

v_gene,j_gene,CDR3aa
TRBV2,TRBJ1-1,CASCRTTHNTEAFF
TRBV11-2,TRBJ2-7,CASSQGTGGYYEQYF
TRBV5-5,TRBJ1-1,CASSLAARVDTEAFF
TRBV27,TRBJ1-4,CASSVNLLDEKLFF
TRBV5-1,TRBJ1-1,CASSLADNRVGAFF
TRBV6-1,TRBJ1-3,CASSESGHSSGNTIYF
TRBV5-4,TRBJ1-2,CASSLRGQESYYGYTF
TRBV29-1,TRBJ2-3,CSVEDQLNTTDTQYF
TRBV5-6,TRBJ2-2,CASPSPRTGELFF
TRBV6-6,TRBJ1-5,CASSQSTGLQHF
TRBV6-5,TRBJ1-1,CASSYSVEWTEAFF
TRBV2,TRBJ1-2,CARFEVRQDSNYGYTF
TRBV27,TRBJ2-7,CASSLLAGLHEQYF
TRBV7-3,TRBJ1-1,CASSLRPILTGRGTEAFF
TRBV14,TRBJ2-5,CASSQESRGQETQYF
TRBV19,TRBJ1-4,CASSSQGTGFNEKLFF
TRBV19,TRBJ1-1,CASSSHRGFRDTEAFF
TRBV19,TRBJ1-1,CASSIARGLGTEAFF
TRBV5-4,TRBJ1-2,CASSAGQGKNYGYTF
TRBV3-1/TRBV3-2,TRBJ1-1,CASSQGGQSPVLAFF
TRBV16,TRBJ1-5,CASSPTIQPQHF
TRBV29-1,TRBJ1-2,CSAEQDGYTF
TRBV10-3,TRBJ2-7,CAMSRDRDIYEQYF
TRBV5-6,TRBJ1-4,CASSSQGLGNEKLFF
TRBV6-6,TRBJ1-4,CASSYGFGGTNEKLFF
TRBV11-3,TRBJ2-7,CASSLHSEVAYEQYF
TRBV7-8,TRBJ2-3,CASSLGEQGLGGTQYF
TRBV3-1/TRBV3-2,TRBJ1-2,CASSHRGEGYTF